What follows is one T cell receptor (beta chain) and its context. No cognate antigen has been identified for it. It has no much larger one-base neighbor in the sample; base qualities were not kept. The trial excluded patients who had a history of autoimmune disease or were on systemic immunosuppression. In every dose cohort, peripheral blood was drawn for TCR sequencing at baseline, cycle 4 day 1, and cycle 7 day 1. The samples were drawn from a first-in-human, open-label, multicenter phase I dose-escalation trial of ivuxolimab. The trial enrolled adults with locally advanced or metastatic head and neck squamous cell, hepatocellular, melanoma or renal cell carcinoma. Before TCR sequencing, CD4+ T cells and CD8+ T cells from peripheral blood were sorted into separate populations. CDR1 SGHRS and CDR2 YFSETQ are derived from the germline V gene. The CDR3 contains 13 residues, cysteine and phenylalanine counted. Only the CDR3 region is kept as DNA, spanning 39 bases read in frame from base 1. At the junction V is shortened by 5 bases and J by 0 bases, with 9 bases in between.

For sequencing of the TCRbeta CDR3 region, genomic DNA was extracted from the sorted cells. TCRbeta CDR3 regions were sequenced using the immunoSEQ Assay. The source is immuneACCESS, and TCRdb retained only in-frame sequences with V and J called. Part of the clones is not carried over; for the studies checked, unresolved V genes explain less than half of this, and the remainder is unexplained. The sample has some 80,000 clones on record, 75% to 90% of them singletons. About 0.57% of the sample is held by the ten biggest clonotypes. This entry is derived from a study of OX40 agonist ivuxolimab in advanced cancers. About the investigation overall: Ivuxolimab, which targeted the costimulatory receptor OX40 (CD134), was an agonistic, fully human IgG2 monoclonal antibody. Intravenous ivuxolimab was administered to patients every 2 weeks at six dose levels: 0.01, 0.1, 0.3, 1.5, 3 and 10 mg/kg. Among the approximately 50 dose-escalation patients, approximately 20 had hepatocellular carcinoma, approximately 15 melanoma, 9 renal cell carcinoma and 9 head and neck cancer. In the dose-escalation cohort, over 65% of patients were male, and the mean age was around 60 years, with a range of 23 to 79. Patients were allowed to have had prior anti-PD-1, anti-PD-L1 or anti-CTLA-4 therapy, and around 43% of the dose-escalation patients had been treated with checkpoint inhibitors. Partial responses were achieved by three dose-escalation patients, of whom one had hepatocellular carcinoma and two had cutaneous melanoma. Peripheral TCRbeta sequencing was intended to test whether TCR sequence diversity was altered and clonal T-cell expansion was caused by ivuxolimab. The paper covers the monotherapy dose-escalation part of the phase I ivuxolimab trial, which included N of about 50 patients.

Overall results and qualifications from the work: Low levels of normalized T-cell clonal expansion were also shown by some nonresponding patients. Which antigens the clonally expanded peripheral T cells were specific for was not determined. After ivuxolimab, expanded clones were on average more numerous among CD8+ T cells than among CD4+ T cells. In the 0.1-3.0 mg/kg groups, partial responders were among the patients with the lowest normalized peripheral clonal expansion, particularly in CD8+ T cells. At doses from 0.1 to 3.0 mg/kg, clonal expansion was seen in both CD4+ and CD8+ blood T cells between baseline and week 6.

This TCR was recovered from an adult with an advanced solid tumor such as melanoma, head and neck, liver or kidney cancer. Sequenced here: CD4+ or CD8+ T cells sorted from blood, sampled in a trial of the OX40 agonist ivuxolimab. The chain is assembled from TRBV5-1 and TRBJ2-7, and possibly TRBD2, on 5 matching bases. In nucleotide form, the sequence is TGCGCCAGCAGGAGGGTGGGCTCCTACGAGCAGTACTTC. It specifies CASRRVGSYEQYF.